The 28 T cell receptor beta chains below all came from one sample that was sequenced in a study of cytomegalovirus exposure and HLA in healthy donors. PCR primers comprised 60 Vbeta and 13 Jbeta primers. Generated by immunoSEQ multiplex PCR, the TCRdb table keeps only in-frame clones and is missing some. The data show around 200,000 clones, roughly 80% seen once. The sequenced sample was PBMCs. The receptors shown here come from a man aged 50 or older in good health and CMV-seronegative.

The chain carries TRBV7-9 and TRBJ2-7; 7 bases line up with TRBD2. The germline V gene encodes CDR1 SEHNR and CDR2 FQNEAQ (reference sequence). There are 16 residues in the CDR3. V was clipped by 6 bases and J by 1 base; unmatched bases: 12. The CDR3 here is CASSSWGRGASYEQYF. The CDR3 region has the DNA TGTGCCAGCAGTTCCTGGGGGAGGGGAGCGTCCTACGAGCAGTACTTC.

To note about this clone: Other DNA sequences of this sample code for an identical CDR3. The rearrangement uses TRBV28 and TRBJ1-2; TRBD1 might be the D (6 bases). Germline V gives CDR1 MDHEN, CDR2 SYDVKM. The V end lost 5 bases, the J end lost 4 bases, and 14 bases lay between the germline ends. CDR3 size: 14 residues. CDR3 residues: CASSLGQPTYGYTF. CDR3 DNA sequence: TGTGCCAGCAGTCTCGGACAGCCCACCTATGGCTACACCTTC.

There are a few counts of this clone. This chain links TRBV5-4 with TRBJ2-3; the D gene is possibly TRBD1 (6 bases). CDR3 size: 15 residues. The V and J ends lost 5 bases and 1 base respectively, with 14 bases between them. Germline CDR1 is SGHNT and CDR2 is YYREEE (reference sequence). CDR3 region: CASSSQGRGTDTQYF. CDR3 DNA sequence: TGTGCCAGCAGTTCCCAGGGGAGAGGCACAGATACGCAGTATTTT.

The gene calls are TRBV9 and TRBJ1-2; 7 bases agree with TRBD1. V was pared by 2 bases and J by 3 bases, with 13 bases of the junction left unmatched. Germline CDR1 SGDLS, CDR2 YYNGEE. CDR3 length: 17 amino acids. The DNA for the CDR3 is TGTGCCAGCAGCGTCAGCCCCACAGGGGCCGGTGACTATGGCTACACCTTC. Translation: CASSVSPTGAGDYGYTF.

This clone was picked up one time. The chain uses TRBV4-1 and TRBJ2-5, with D possibly being TRBD2 (8 bases). The J call may be in error: the DNA end matches TRBJ2-7 better. The CDR3 sequence is 15 residues long. CDR1 and CDR2 (germline): MGHRA, YSYEKL. The CDR3: CASSIRDSGSYEQYF. The CDR3 DNA is TGCGCCAGCAGCATTCGGGACAGCGGGAGCTACGAGCAGTACTTC.

This clone was seen only a few times. The chain carries TRBV7-9 and TRBJ2-7, with D possibly matching TRBD2 (5 bases). Germline loops: CDR1 SEHNR, CDR2 FQNEAQ (reference sequence). Between the trimmed V and J ends, which lost 5 bases and 7 bases, there was a span of 12 bases. This CDR3 contains 12 residues. CDR3 DNA sequence: TGTGCCAGCAGCCTTACCCCGGGGGAGCAGTACTTC. It translates to CASSLTPGEQYF.

The chain is built from TRBV9 and TRBJ2-3, with 11 bases identical to TRBD1. The germline V gene has CDR1 SGDLS and CDR2 YYNGEE. The CDR3 contains 16 residues. Trimming took 2 bases from V and 6 from J; bases not matched to a gene: 8. The CDR3 is CASSVGQGARIDTQYF. The CDR3 DNA reads as TGTGCCAGCAGCGTCGGACAGGGGGCAAGAATTGATACGCAGTATTTT.

The table lists this clone with a count of one. This chain links TRBV7-9 with TRBJ1-4; D might be TRBD1 (6 bases). Per germline, CDR1 SEHNR and CDR2 FQNEAQ (reference sequence). V was cut by 5 bases and J by 4 bases, with 8 bases left in between. This CDR3 is built from 13 residues. The CDR3 here is CASSGQLNEKLFF. CDR3 nucleotides: TGTGCCAGCAGCGGACAGCTTAATGAAAAACTGTTTTTT.

V gene TRBV7-8 combines with J gene TRBJ2-1; 9 nucleotides align to TRBD2. The CDR3 is made up of 14 amino acids. V was clipped by 5 bases and J by 6 bases; unmatched bases: 5. CDR1 SGHVS and CDR2 FQNEAQ come from the germline V gene. In DNA, the CDR3 is TGTGCCAGCAGCGCTGGACTAGCGAGCAATGAGCAGTTCTTC. This sequence encodes CASSAGLASNEQFF.

The genes are TRBV2 and TRBJ2-3, with D perhaps TRBD1 (6 bases). Looked up from germline, CDR1 is SNHLY and CDR2 is FYNNEI. The V end lost 5 bases, the J end lost 7 bases, and 10 bases lay between the germline ends. There are 12 residues in the CDR3. Here the CDR3 DNA reads TGTGCCAGCAGTTTACAGGGCCATACGCAGTATTTT. It is translated as CASSLQGHTQYF.

The chain recombines TRBV5-1 with TRBJ2-2, with TRBD2 matching over 7 bases. Germline lookup yields CDR1 SGHRS and CDR2 YFSETQ. This CDR3 contains 15 residues. With V trimmed by 2 bases and J by 5 bases, 6 bases remained unmatched. The CDR3: CASSLGRGETGELFF. The CDR3 DNA is TGCGCCAGCAGCTTAGGTCGGGGGGAGACCGGGGAGCTGTTTTTT.

This chain uses TRBV29-1 with TRBJ1-3; no definite D call. V lost 7 bases, J lost 0 bases, and 7 bases lay in between. This CDR3 has 12 residues. Germline assignment: CDR1 SQVTM and CDR2 ANQGSEA. The DNA for the CDR3 is TGCAGCGGTGTCAGCTCTGGAAACACCATATATTTT. Its translation: CSGVSSGNTIYF.

This chain links TRBV10-3 with TRBJ2-1; possible D gene TRBD1, 5 bases. Trimming cost V 5 bases and J 9 bases, with 11 bases left between them. Germline V gene lookup returns CDR1 ENHRY and CDR2 SYGVKD. The CDR3 is 12 residues long. The CDR3 sequence is CAISIAGSEQFF. For the CDR3, the DNA is TGTGCCATCAGTATTGCAGGGTCTGAGCAGTTCTTC.

The rearrangement links TRBV6-5 to TRBJ1-5; TRBD1 matches 8 bases. CDR1 is MNHEY, CDR2 SVGAGI, per germline. The CDR3 is 15 amino acids. V shed 6 bases and J 5 bases; nucleotides not matched to a gene: 9. CDR3 region: CASSAQLDRDQPQHF. The CDR3 coding sequence is TGTGCCAGCAGCGCACAACTGGACAGGGATCAGCCCCAGCATTTT.

This clone was observed a single time. This chain links TRBV27 with TRBJ2-7; 8 bases fit TRBD1. The CDR3 runs to 15 residues. Trimming cost V 5 bases and J 4 bases; bases outside gene matches: 10. The germline V gene has CDR1 MNHEY and CDR2 SMNVEV (reference sequence). The CDR3 region has the DNA TGTGCCAGCAGTGAGCAGGGGGCTCCCATTTACGAGCAGTACTTC. Its protein product is CASSEQGAPIYEQYF.

The rearrangement joins TRBV4-2 to TRBJ2-1, with D tentatively TRBD2 (5 bases). V lost 4 bases and J lost 8, with 9 bases in between. Per germline, CDR1 LGHNA and CDR2 YNFKEQ. This CDR3 spans 12 amino acids. This chain's CDR3 is CASSPDYDEQFF. In DNA, the CDR3 is TGTGCCAGCAGCCCAGACTATGATGAGCAGTTCTTC.

The chain's CDR3 is CASSPSSSENTIYF. Written as DNA, the CDR3 is TGTGCCAGCTCACCGAGCAGTTCGGAGAACACCATATATTTT. The rearrangement uses TRBV18 and TRBJ1-3; D uncertain. Deletions cut 3 bases from V and 7 bases from J, with 13 bases between. CDR1 is KGHSH, CDR2 LQKENI, per germline. This CDR3 comprises 14 residues.

The chain has TRBV2 and TRBJ2-5; D is uncertain. The assigned J gene may be wrong: the sequence end matches TRBJ2-7 better. The CDR3 is 11 residues long. Germline CDR1 reads SNHLY; CDR2 reads FYNNEI. The CDR3 sequence is CASSGSYEQYF. The CDR3 coding sequence is TGTGCCAGCAGTGGCTCCTACGAGCAGTACTTC.

The J gene is TRBJ1-1, the V gene TRBV5-6; no clear D gene. CDR1 is SGHDT and CDR2 is YYEEEE in the germline V gene. The CDR3 extends over 14 amino acids. V lost 1 base and J 6 bases, leaving 13 bases between the germline ends. The DNA of the CDR3 is TGTGCCAGCAGCTTGTTTTTCAGAAACGCTGAAGCTTTCTTT. Protein product: CASSLFFRNAEAFF.

This sequence joins TRBV7-9 and TRBJ1-2; weak D call: TRBD1 (6 bases). Germline CDR1 reads SEHNR; CDR2 reads FQNEAQ (reference sequence). The CDR3 runs to 14 residues. V shed 1 base and J shed 5 bases, with 11 bases lying between them. CDR3 loop: CASSLERTVYGYTF. CDR3 nucleotide sequence: TGTGCCAGCAGCTTAGAGCGGACAGTATATGGCTACACCTTC.

The V gene is TRBV9, the J gene TRBJ2-7, with 8 bases lining up with TRBD2. CDR1 is SGDLS and CDR2 is YYNGEE in the germline V gene. This CDR3 comprises 16 residues. Germline trimming cut 0 bases from V and 3 bases from J; bases unmatched to any gene: 8. The CDR3: CASSVAPSGFIYEQYF. The CDR3 region has the DNA TGTGCCAGCAGCGTAGCACCTAGCGGGTTCATCTACGAGCAGTACTTC.

J is TRBJ1-6 and V is TRBV19; TRBD1 is a possible D gene (6 bases). Trimming shortened V by 6 bases and J by 3 bases, and 15 bases separated the two germline ends. This CDR3 comprises 16 residues. Germline assignment: CDR1 LNHDA and CDR2 SQIVND (reference sequence). CDR3 DNA: TGTGCCAGTAGAGGGTTGACAGGAGACTATAATTCACCCCTCCACTTT. Its translation is CASRGLTGDYNSPLHF. Based on the CDR3 plus reference TRBV19 and TRBJ1-6, the full variable domain is DGGITQSPKYLFRKEGQNVTLSCEQNLNHDAMYWYRQDPGQGLRLIYYSQIVNDFQKGDIAEGYSVSREKKESFPLTVTSAQKNPTAFYLCASRGLTGDYNSPLHFGNGTRLTVT.

This chain uses TRBV9 with TRBJ1-1; 8 nucleotides line up with TRBD1. The CDR3 loop spans 15 amino acids. V lost 3 bases to trimming and J lost 1 base; unmatched junction nucleotides: 5. CDR1 SGDLS and CDR2 YYNGEE come from the germline V gene. The CDR3 protein is CASSARTGKNTEAFF. For the CDR3, the DNA is TGTGCCAGCAGCGCCAGGACAGGGAAGAACACTGAAGCTTTCTTT.

The rearrangement links TRBV5-4 to TRBJ2-1; 9 bases agree with TRBD1. The CDR3 runs 15 residues. V gave up 4 bases and J gave up 4 bases; unmatched junction bases: 6. The germline CDR1 and CDR2 sequences are SGHNT and YYREEE (reference sequence). The CDR3 reads CASSPGTGKYNEQFF. The CDR3 nucleotides are TGTGCCAGCAGCCCCGGGACAGGGAAATACAATGAGCAGTTCTTC.

The chain joins TRBV9 to TRBJ1-1; 10 nucleotides align to TRBD1. CDR1 and CDR2 (germline): SGDLS, YYNGEE. The CDR3 covers 14 residues. V shed 4 bases and J 5 bases; nucleotides not matched to a gene: 5. CDR3 residues: CASSRQGAGTEAFF. The CDR3 DNA follows: TGTGCCAGCAGCCGACAGGGGGCAGGGACTGAAGCTTTCTTT.

V usage is TRBV5-1 and J usage is TRBJ2-5; D might be TRBD1 (6 bases). The DNA end lines up better with TRBJ2-7; the J call may be wrong. CDR3 length: 14 residues. Germline assignment: CDR1 SGHRS and CDR2 YFSETQ. CDR3 loop: CASSLTGRPYEQYF. The CDR3 nucleotides read TGCGCCAGCAGCTTGACAGGGAGACCCTACGAGCAGTACTTC.

V is TRBV30 and J is TRBJ1-1; the D is unclear. The CDR3 is made up of 11 amino acids. Germline V CDR1 and CDR2: GTSNPN, SVGIG (reference sequence). V shed 6 bases and J shed 4 bases, with 9 bases lying between them. The CDR3 DNA sequence: TGTGCCTGCTTGGGAGTCACTGAAGCTTTCTTT. Translation gives CACLGVTEAFF.

This sequence joins TRBV27 and TRBJ1-4; D is perhaps TRBD1 (5 bases). Germline values: CDR1 MNHEY, CDR2 SMNVEV (reference sequence). This CDR3 spans 14 amino acids. V was trimmed by 8 bases and J by 5 bases, leaving 15 bases between them. The CDR3 DNA reads as TGTGCCAGCCGTCGGACGGGACTCAATGAAAAACTGTTTTTT. Translating gives CASRRTGLNEKLFF. Full variable domain (missing parts from reference TRBV27 and TRBJ1-4): EAQVTQNPRYLITVTGKKLTVTCSQNMNHEYMSWYRQDPGLGLRQIYYSMNVEVTDKGDVPEGYKVSRKEKRNFPLILESPSPNQTSLYFCASRRTGLNEKLFFGSGTQLSVL.